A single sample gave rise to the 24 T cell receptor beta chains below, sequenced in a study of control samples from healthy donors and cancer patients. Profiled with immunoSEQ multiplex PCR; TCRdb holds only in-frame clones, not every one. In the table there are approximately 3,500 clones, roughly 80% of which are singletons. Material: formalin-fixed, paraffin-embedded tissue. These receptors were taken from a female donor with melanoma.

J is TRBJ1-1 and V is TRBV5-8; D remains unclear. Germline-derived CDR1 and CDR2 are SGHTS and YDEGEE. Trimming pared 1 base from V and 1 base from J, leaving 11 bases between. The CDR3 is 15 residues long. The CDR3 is CASSLIGPGNTEAFF. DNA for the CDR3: TGTGCCAGCAGCTTGATCGGGCCAGGGAACACTGAAGCTTTCTTT.

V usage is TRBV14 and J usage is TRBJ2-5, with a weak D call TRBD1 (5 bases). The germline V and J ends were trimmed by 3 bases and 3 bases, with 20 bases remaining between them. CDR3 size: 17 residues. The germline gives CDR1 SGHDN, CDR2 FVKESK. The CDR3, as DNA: TGTGCCAGCAGCCATAGACAGTCCCGCTTCGTAAAAGAGACCCAGTACTTC. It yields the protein CASSHRQSRFVKETQYF.

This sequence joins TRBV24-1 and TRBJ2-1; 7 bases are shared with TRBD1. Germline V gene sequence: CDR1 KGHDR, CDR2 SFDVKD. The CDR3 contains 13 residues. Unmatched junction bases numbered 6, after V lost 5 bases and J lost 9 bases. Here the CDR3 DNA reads TGTGCCACCAGTGTAACAGGGGCGGGTGAGCAGTTCTTC. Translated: CATSVTGAGEQFF.

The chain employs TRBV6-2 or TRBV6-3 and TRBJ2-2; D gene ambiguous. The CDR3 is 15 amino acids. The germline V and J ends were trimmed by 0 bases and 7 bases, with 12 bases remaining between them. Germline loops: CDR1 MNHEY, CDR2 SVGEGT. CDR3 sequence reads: CASSYSPDSGGELFF. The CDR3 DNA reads TGTGCCAGCAGTTACTCCCCCGATTCGGGCGGGGAGCTGTTTTTT.

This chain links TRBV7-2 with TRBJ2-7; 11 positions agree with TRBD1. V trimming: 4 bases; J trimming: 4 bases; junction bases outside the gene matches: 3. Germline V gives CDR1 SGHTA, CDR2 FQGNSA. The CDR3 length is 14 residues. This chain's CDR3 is CASSWDRGAYEQYF. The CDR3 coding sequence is TGTGCCAGCAGCTGGGACAGGGGGGCTTACGAGCAGTACTTC. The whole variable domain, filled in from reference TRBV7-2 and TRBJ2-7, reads GAGVSQSPSNKVTEKGKDVELRCDPISGHTALYWYRQSLGQGLEFLIYFQGNSAPDKSGLPSDRFSAERTGGSVSTLTIQRTQQEDSAVYLCASSWDRGAYEQYFGPGTRLTVT.

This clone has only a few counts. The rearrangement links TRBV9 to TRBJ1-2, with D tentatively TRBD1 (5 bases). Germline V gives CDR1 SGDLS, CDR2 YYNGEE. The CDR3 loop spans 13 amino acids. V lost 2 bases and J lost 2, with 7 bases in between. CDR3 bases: TGTGCCAGCAGCGTGACAGAGAACTATGGCTACACCTTC. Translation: CASSVTENYGYTF.

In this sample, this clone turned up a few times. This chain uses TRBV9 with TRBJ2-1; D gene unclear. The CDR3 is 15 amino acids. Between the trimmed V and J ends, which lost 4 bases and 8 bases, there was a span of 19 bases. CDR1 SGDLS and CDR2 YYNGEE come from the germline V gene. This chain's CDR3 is CASSPKGSPWDEQFF. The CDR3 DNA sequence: TGTGCCAGCAGCCCTAAGGGCTCCCCGTGGGATGAGCAGTTCTTC.

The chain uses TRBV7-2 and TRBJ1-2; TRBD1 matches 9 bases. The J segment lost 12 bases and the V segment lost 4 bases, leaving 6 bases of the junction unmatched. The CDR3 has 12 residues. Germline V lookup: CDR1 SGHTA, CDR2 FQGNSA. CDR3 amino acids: CASSSYRGLDTF. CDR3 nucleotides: TGTGCCAGCAGCTCCTACAGGGGGCTCGACACCTTC. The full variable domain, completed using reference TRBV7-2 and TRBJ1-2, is GAGVSQSPSNKVTEKGKDVELRCDPISGHTALYWYRQSLGQGLEFLIYFQGNSAPDKSGLPSDRFSAERTGGSVSTLTIQRTQQEDSAVYLCASSSYRGLDTFGSGTRLTVV.

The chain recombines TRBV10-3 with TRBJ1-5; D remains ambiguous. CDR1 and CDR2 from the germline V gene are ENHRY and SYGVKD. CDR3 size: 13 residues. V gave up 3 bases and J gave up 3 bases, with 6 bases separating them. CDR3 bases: TGTGCCATCAGTGACAGCCTCAATCAGCCCCAGCATTTT. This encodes CAISDSLNQPQHF.

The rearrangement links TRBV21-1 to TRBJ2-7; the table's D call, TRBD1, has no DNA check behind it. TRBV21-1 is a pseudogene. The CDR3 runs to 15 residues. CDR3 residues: CASSKGWDRTYEQYF. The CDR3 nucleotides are TGTGCCAGCAGCAAAGGGTGGGACAGGACCTACGAGCAGTACTTC.

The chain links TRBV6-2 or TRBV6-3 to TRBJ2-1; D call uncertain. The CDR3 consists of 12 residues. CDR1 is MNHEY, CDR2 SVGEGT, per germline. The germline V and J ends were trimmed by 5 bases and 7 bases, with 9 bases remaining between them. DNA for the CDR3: TGTGCCAGCAGTATAGGGCGAAATGAGCAGTTCTTC. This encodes CASSIGRNEQFF.

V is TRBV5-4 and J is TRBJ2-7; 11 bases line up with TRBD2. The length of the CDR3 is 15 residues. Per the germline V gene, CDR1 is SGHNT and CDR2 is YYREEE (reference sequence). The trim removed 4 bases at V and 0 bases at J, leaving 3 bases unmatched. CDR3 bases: TGTGCCAGCAGCGGCGGGACTAGCGGCTCCTACGAGCAGTACTTC. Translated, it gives CASSGGTSGSYEQYF.

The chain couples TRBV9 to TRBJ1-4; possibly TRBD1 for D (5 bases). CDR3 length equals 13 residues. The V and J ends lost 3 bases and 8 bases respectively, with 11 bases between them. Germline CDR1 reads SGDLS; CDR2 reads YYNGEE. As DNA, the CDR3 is TGTGCCAGCAGCGAGGGGCTGAGAGAAAAACTGTTTTTT. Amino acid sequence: CASSEGLREKLFF.

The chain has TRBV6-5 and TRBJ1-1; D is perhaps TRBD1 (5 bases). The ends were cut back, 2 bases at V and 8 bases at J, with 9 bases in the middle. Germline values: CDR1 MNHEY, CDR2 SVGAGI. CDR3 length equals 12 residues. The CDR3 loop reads CASSYMGTEAFF. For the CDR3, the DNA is TGTGCCAGCAGTTACATGGGGACCGAAGCTTTCTTT.

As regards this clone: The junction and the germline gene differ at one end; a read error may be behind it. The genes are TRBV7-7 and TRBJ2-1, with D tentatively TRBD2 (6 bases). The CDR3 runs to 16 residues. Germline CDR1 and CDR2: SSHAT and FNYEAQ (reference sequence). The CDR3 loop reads CASSLGGGYGYNEQFF. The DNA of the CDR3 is TGTGCTAGCAGCTTGGGTGGGGGGTATGGCTACAATGAGCAGTTCTTC.

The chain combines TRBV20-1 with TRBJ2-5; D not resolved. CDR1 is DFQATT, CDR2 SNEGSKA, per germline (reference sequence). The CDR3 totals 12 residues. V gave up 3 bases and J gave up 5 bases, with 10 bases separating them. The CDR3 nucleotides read TGCAGTGCTAGTACCGGCGCGGAGACCCAGTACTTC. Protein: CSASTGAETQYF.

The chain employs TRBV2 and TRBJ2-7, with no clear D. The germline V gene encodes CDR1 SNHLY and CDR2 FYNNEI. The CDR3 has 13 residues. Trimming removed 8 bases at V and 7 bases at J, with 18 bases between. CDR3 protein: CASQLFPLGEQYF. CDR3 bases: TGTGCCAGCCAACTATTCCCTTTGGGGGAGCAGTACTTC.

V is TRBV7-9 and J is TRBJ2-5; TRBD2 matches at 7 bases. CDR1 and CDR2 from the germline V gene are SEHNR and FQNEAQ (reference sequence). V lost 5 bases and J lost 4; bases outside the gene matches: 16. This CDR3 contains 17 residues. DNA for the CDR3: TGTGCCAGCAGCCCTTCAGCGGGAACCGCCAACAGAGAGACCCAGTACTTC. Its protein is CASSPSAGTANRETQYF.

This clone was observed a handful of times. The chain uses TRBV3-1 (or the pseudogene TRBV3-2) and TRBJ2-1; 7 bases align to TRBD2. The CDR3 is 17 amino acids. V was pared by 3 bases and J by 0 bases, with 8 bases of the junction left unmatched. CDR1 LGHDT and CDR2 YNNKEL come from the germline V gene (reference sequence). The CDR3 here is CASSHLTSDRSYNEQFF. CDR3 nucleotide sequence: TGTGCCAGCAGCCACCTAACTAGCGACCGCTCCTACAATGAGCAGTTCTTC.

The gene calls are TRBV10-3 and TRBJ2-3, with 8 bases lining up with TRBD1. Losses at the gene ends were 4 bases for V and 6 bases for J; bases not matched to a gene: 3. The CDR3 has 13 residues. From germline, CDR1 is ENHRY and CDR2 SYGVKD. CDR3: CAISGQGRDTQYF. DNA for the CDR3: TGTGCCATCAGTGGACAGGGGCGGGATACGCAGTATTTT.

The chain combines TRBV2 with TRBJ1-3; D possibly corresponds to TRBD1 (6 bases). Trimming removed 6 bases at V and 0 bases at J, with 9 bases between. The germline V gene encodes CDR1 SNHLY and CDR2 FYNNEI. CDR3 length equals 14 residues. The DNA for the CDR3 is TGTGCCAGCAGAGACAGGAGCTCTGGAAACACCATATATTTT. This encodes CASRDRSSGNTIYF.

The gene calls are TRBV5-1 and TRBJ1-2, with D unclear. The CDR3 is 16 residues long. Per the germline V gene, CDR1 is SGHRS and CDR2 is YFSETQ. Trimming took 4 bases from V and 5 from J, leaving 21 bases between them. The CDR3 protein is CASSPIAGGFGYGYTF. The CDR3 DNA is TGCGCCAGCAGCCCTATTGCGGGCGGGTTCGGGTATGGCTACACCTTC.

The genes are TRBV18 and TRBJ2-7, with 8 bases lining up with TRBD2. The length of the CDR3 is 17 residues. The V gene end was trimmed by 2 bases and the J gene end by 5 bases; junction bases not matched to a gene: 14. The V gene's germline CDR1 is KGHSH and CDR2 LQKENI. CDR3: CASSPTSGGAGGHEQYF. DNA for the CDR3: TGTGCCAGCTCACCAACCTCGGGTGGGGCGGGAGGCCACGAGCAGTACTTC.

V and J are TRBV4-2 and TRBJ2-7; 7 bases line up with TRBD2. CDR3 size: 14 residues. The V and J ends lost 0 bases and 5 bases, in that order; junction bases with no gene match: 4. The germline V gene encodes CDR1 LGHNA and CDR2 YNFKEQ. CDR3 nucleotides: TGTGCCAGCAGCCAAGATGGGAGGGGAGACGAGCAGTACTTC. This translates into CASSQDGRGDEQYF.